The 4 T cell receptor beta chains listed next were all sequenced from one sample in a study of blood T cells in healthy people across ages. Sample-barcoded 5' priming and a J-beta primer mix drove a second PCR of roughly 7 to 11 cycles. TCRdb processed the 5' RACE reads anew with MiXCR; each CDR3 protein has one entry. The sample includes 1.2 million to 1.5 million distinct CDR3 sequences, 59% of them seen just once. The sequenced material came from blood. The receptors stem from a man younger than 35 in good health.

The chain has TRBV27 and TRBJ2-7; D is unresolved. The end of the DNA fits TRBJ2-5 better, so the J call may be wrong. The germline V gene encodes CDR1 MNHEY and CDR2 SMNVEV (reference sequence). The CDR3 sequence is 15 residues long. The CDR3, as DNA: TGTGCCAGCAGTTTAAGTCGCACGCCACGGGAGACCCAGTACTTC. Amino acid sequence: CASSLSRTPRETQYF.

The CDR3 spells CASSFRPTSGGRSEQFF. CDR3 bases: TGTGCCAGCAGCTTTAGGCCGACTAGCGGGGGACGTAGTGAGCAGTTCTTC. The V and J genes are TRBV7-9 and TRBJ2-1; 12 nucleotides agree with TRBD2. Looked up from germline, CDR1 is SEHNR and CDR2 is FQNEAQ (reference sequence). V dropped 3 bases and J dropped 9; count of bases not matched to a gene: 12. The CDR3 covers 17 residues.

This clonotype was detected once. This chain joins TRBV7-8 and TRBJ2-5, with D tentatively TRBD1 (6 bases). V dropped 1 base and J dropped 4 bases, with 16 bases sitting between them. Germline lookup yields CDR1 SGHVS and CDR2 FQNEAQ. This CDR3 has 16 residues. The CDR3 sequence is CASSLGVGRGVETQYF. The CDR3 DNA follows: TGTGCCAGCAGCTTAGGAGTAGGCAGGGGTGTAGAGACCCAGTACTTC.

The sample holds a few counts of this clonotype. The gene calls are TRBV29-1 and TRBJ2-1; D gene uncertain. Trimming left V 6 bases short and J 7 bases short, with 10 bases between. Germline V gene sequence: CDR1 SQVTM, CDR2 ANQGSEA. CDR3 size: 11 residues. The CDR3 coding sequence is TGCAGCGTCCCCCCCTTTAATGAGCAGTTCTTC. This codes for CSVPPFNEQFF.